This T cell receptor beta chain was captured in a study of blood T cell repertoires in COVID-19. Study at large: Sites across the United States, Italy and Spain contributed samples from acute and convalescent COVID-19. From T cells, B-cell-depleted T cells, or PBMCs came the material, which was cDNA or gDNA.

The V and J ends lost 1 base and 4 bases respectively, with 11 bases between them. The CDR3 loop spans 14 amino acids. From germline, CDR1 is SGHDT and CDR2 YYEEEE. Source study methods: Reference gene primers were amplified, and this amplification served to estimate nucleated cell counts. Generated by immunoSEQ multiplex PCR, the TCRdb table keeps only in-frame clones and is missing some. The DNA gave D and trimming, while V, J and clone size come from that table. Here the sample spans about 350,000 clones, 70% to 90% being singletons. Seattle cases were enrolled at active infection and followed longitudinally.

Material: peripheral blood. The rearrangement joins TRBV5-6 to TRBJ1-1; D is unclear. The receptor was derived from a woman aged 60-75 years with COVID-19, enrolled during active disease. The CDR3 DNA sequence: TGTGCCAGCAGCTTGTACAATCGTCTCACTGAAGCTTTCTTT. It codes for CASSLYNRLTEAFF.